A single TCR beta chain is shown here with its context. The antigen is not known. Clones were read by immunoSEQ multiplex PCR, and TCRdb kept only the in-frame ones, dropping some. The sample holds tens of thousands of clones, about 87% seen once. This specimen comes from a study of chemoradiotherapy in HPV16-positive cancers. Study outcomes and limitations: Functional assays defining HPV-specific T cells used only a couple of HPV16-positive patients. Non-HPV-specific T cells did not expand in tumors during treatment, whereas candidate HPV-specific clones and E7-related motifs did.

Over chemoradiotherapy, repertoires were sampled more than once. The V gene lost 7 bases and the J gene lost 8 bases, with 23 bases spanning the gap. The CDR3 contains 15 residues. The V gene's germline CDR1 is MDHEN and CDR2 SYDVKM. The sequencing here drew on blood, taken from a patient who underwent chemoradiotherapy. This chain joins TRBV28 and TRBJ1-2, with D possibly being TRBD1 (5 bases). The sequence derives from a human donor with HPV-associated anogenital cancer. The CDR3 sequence is CASTPGGCIREGYTF. For the CDR3, the DNA is TGTGCCAGCACCCCTGGGGGGTGCATCCGGGAGGGCTACACCTTC.